This T cell receptor beta chain was sequenced during a study of glioma-infiltrating T cells. Findings and limits, study-wide: CDR3 overlap between tissue and blood was very small. Non-neoplastic patients had below-expected tissue-blood divergence, while all gliomas exceeded expectation.

Trimming took 3 bases from V and 4 from J, leaving 19 bases between them. From germline, CDR1 is DFQATT and CDR2 SNEGSKA (reference sequence). The length of the CDR3 is 15 residues. Using RNA template, CDR3s of TCR alpha and beta were amplified with iRepertoire arm-PCR. TCRdb independently ran MiXCR on the multiplex PCR reads; one entry per CDR3 protein. The profile shows about 210,000 distinct CDR3 sequences, over 25% of them singletons. This clonotype was found many times. What it binds is unknown. The chain combines TRBV20-1 with TRBJ2-7; possibly TRBD1 for D (6 bases). Sequenced input: glioma tissue, nonneoplastic brain tissue, or PBMCs (not recorded which). The receptor comes from a human donor with low-grade glioma or glioblastoma, undergoing nonglioma brain surgery, or in good health (not recorded which). The CDR3 sequence is CSARTYQPDSYEQYF. The CDR3 bases are TGCAGTGCTAGGACCTACCAACCGGACAGTTACGAGCAGTACTTC.